The source of this T cell receptor beta chain is a study of response to subunit inactivated influenza vaccine. The V gene end was trimmed by 3 bases and the J gene end by 9 bases; junction bases not matched to a gene: 9. The CDR3 is made up of 15 amino acids. Notes on this clonotype: The antigen is not known.

Whole-study results and caveats: The authors offered the suggestion that each seasonal influenza vaccination recruits few new T cells.

In TCRdb, the RT-PCR reads were re-called with MiXCR into one record per CDR3 protein. The sample has roughly 620,000 distinct CDR3 sequences, approximately 10% seen once. The sample was also linked to a second study, of T cells expressing NK-cell markers. That work adds: 5'RACE template switching with UMIs generated TCR beta cDNA. Most of the eight sequenced donors were HCMV-seropositive; one was seronegative. The study found these clonotypes also leading the CD3+CD56-NKG2C+ fraction in a few donors.

The V gene is TRBV12-3 or TRBV12-4, the J gene TRBJ2-1; TRBD2 agrees at 9 bases. The clonotype originates from a man aged 50 to 59 who received an inactivated influenza vaccine. Sequenced material: PBMCs from blood, taken on the day of vaccination. CDR3 sequence reads: CASSFIVLAGLEQFF. Here the CDR3 DNA reads TGTGCCAGCAGTTTTATCGTTCTAGCGGGGCTTGAGCAGTTCTTC.